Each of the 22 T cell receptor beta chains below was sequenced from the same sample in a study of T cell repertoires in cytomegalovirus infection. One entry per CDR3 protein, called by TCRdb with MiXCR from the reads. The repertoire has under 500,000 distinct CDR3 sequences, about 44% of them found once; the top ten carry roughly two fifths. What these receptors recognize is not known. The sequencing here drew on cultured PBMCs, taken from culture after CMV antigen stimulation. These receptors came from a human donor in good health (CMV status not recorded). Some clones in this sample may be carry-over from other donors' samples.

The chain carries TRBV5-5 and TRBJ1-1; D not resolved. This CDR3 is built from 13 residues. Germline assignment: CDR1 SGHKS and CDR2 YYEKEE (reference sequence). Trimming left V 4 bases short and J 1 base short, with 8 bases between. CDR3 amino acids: CASSRDWNTEAFF. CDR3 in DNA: TGTGCCAGCAGCCGTGACTGGAACACTGAAGCTTTCTTT.

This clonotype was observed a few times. The CDR3 protein is CASSPRAASGGADTQYF. The DNA of the CDR3 is TGTGCCAGCAGCCCTAGAGCGGCTAGCGGGGGGGCGGATACGCAGTATTTT. The chain recombines TRBV7-2 with TRBJ2-3; TRBD2 aligns across 12 bases. V shed 5 bases and J 6 bases; nucleotides not matched to a gene: 12. Germline-derived CDR1 and CDR2 are SGHTA and FQGNSA. This CDR3 spans 17 amino acids. Complete variable domain (other parts from reference TRBV7-2 and TRBJ2-3): GAGVSQSPSNKVTEKGKDVELRCDPISGHTALYWYRQSLGQGLEFLIYFQGNSAPDKSGLPSDRFSAERTGGSVSTLTIQRTQQEDSAVYLCASSPRAASGGADTQYFGPGTRLTVL.

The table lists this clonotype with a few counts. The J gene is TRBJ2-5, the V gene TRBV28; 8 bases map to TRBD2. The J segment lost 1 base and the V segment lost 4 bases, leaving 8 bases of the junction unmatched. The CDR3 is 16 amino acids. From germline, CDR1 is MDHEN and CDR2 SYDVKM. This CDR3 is CASSSRAGGPQETQYF. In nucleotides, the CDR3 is TGTGCCAGCAGTTCCCGGGCGGGGGGCCCCCAAGAGACCCAGTACTTC.

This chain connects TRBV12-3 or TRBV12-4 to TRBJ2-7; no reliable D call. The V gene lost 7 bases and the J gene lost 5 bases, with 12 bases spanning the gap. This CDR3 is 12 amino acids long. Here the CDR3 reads CASTLGRHEQYF. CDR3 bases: TGTGCCAGCACCCTTGGGCGACACGAGCAGTACTTC.

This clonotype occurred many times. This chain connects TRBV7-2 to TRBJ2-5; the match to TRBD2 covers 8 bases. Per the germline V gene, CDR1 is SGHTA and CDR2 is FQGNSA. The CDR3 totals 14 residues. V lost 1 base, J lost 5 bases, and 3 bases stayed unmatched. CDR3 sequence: CASSLGAGEETQYF. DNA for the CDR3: TGTGCCAGCAGCTTAGGAGCGGGGGAGGAGACCCAGTACTTC.

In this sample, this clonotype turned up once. The CDR3 loop is CASSLEGAGGTYNEQFF. The DNA of the CDR3 is TGTGCCAGCAGCTTAGAGGGGGCGGGAGGGACCTACAATGAGCAGTTCTTC. This chain connects TRBV11-3 to TRBJ2-1, with 9 bases fitting TRBD2. The V segment lost 0 bases and the J segment 2 bases; nucleotides outside the gene matches: 5. Looked up from germline, CDR1 is SGHNT and CDR2 is YENEEA. This CDR3 contains 17 residues.

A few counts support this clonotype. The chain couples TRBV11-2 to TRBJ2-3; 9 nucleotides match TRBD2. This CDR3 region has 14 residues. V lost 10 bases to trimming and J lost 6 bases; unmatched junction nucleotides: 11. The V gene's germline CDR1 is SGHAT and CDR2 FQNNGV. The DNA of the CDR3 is TGTGCCACCCAGAGGGGCGGGGGGGCGGATACGCAGTATTTT. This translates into CATQRGGGADTQYF.

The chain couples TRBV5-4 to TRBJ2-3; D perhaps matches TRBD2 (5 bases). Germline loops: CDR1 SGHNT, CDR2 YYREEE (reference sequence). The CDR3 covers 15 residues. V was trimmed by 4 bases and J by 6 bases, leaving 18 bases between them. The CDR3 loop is CASSPPLAPEDTQYF. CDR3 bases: TGTGCCAGCAGCCCCCCCCTAGCCCCGGAGGATACGCAGTATTTT.

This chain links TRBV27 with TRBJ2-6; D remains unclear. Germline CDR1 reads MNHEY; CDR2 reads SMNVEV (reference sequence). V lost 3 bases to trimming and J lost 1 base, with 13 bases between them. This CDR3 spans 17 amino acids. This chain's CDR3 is CASSFSPPLSGANVLTF. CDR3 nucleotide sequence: TGTGCCAGCAGTTTCTCCCCCCCCCTTTCTGGGGCCAACGTCCTGACTTTC. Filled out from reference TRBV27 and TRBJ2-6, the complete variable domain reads EAQVTQNPRYLITVTGKKLTVTCSQNMNHEYMSWYRQDPGLGLRQIYYSMNVEVTDKGDVPEGYKVSRKEKRNFPLILESPSPNQTSLYFCASSFSPPLSGANVLTFGAGSRLTVL.

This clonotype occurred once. The CDR3 bases are TGTGCCAGCAGTGAACAAGGGAGGGATAGCCCCTACAATGAGCAGTTCTTC. Its translation: CASSEQGRDSPYNEQFF. The chain employs TRBV6-1 and TRBJ2-1, with TRBD2 matching 7 bases. The CDR3 runs 17 residues. V dropped 2 bases and J dropped 2; count of bases not matched to a gene: 9. Germline V gene data show CDR1 as MNHNS and CDR2 as SASEGT.

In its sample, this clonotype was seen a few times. The CDR3 bases are TGTGCCACCCTCCCCCTCGGACAGGCAAACTATGGCTACACCTTC. Amino acids: CATLPLGQANYGYTF. The V gene is TRBV6-1, the J gene TRBJ1-2; 7 bases are a match to TRBD1. This CDR3 is 15 amino acids long. V lost 10 bases and J lost 2; bases outside the gene matches: 13. The germline CDR1 and CDR2 sequences are MNHNS and SASEGT.

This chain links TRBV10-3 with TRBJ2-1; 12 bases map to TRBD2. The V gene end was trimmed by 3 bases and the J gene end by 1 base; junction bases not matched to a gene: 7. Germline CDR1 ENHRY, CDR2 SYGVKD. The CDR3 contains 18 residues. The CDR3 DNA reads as TGTGCCATCAGTGACCCTGCAACTAGCGGGGGGTCCTACAATGAGCAGTTCTTC. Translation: CAISDPATSGGSYNEQFF.

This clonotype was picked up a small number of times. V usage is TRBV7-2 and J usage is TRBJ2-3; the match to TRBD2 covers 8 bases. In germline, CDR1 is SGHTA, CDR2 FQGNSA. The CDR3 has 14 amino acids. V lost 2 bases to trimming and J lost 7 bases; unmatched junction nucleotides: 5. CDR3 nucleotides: TGTGCCAGCAGCTTAAGGCTAGCGGGCTATACGCAGTATTTT. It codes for CASSLRLAGYTQYF.

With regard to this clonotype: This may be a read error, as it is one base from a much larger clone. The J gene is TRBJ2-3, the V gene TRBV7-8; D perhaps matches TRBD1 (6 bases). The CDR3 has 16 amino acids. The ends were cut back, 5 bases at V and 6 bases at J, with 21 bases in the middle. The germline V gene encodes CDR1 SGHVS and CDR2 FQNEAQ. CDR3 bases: TGTGCCAGCAGCCAGTTTCGAGGACAGACAACTGATACGCAGTATTTT. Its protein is CASSQFRGQTTDTQYF. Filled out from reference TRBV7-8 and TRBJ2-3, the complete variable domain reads GAGVSQSPRYKVAKRGQDVALRCDPISGHVSLFWYQQALGQGPEFLTYFQNEAQLDKSGLPSDRFFAERPEGSVSTLKIQRTQQEDSAVYLCASSQFRGQTTDTQYFGPGTRLTVL.

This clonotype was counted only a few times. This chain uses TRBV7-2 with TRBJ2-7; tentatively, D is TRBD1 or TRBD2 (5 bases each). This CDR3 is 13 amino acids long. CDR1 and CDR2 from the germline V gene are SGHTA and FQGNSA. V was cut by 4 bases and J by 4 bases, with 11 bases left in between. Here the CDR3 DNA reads TGTGCCAGCAGCTCAGGGATAGCGTACGAGCAGTACTTC. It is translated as CASSSGIAYEQYF.

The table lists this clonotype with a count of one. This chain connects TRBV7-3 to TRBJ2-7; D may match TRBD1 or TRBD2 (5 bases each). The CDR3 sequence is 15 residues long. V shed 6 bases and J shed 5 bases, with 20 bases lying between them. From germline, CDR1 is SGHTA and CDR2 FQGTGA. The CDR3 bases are TGTGCCAGCAGTCCTACCGGGACCCTAGGGGACGAGCAGTACTTC. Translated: CASSPTGTLGDEQYF.

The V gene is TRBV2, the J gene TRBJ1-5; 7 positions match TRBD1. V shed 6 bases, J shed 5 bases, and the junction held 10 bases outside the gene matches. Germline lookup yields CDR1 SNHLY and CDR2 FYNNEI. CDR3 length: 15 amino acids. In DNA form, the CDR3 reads TGTGCCAGCAGCCCCGACAGGGTATTGGATCAGCCCCAGCATTTT. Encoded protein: CASSPDRVLDQPQHF.

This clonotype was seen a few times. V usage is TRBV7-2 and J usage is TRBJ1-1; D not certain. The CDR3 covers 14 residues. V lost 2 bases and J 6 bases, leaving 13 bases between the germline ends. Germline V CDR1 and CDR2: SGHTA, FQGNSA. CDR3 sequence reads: CASSLNRADSEAFF. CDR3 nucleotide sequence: TGTGCCAGCAGCTTAAATAGGGCAGATTCTGAAGCTTTCTTT.

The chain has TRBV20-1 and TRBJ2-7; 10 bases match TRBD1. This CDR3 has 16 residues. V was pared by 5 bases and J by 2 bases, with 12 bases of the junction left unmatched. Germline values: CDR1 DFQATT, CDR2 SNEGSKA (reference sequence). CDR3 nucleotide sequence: TGCAGTGCTCACAACGCCGGGACAGGGGAGGCCTACGAGCAGTACTTC. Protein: CSAHNAGTGEAYEQYF.

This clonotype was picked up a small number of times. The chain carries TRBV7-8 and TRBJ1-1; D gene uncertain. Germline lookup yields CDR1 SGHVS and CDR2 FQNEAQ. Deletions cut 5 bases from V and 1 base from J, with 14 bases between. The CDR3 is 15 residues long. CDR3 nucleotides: TGTGCCAGCAGCCCCTCGCGGCCTTGGAACACTGAAGCTTTCTTT. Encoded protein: CASSPSRPWNTEAFF.

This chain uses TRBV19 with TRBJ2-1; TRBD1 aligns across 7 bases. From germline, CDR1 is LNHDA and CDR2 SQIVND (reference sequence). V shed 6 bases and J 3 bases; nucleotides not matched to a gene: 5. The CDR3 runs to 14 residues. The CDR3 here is CASSPRGHYNEQFF. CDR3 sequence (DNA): TGTGCCAGTAGCCCTAGGGGGCACTACAATGAGCAGTTCTTC. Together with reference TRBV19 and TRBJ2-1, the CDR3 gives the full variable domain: DGGITQSPKYLFRKEGQNVTLSCEQNLNHDAMYWYRQDPGQGLRLIYYSQIVNDFQKGDIAEGYSVSREKKESFPLTVTSAQKNPTAFYLCASSPRGHYNEQFFGPGTRLTVL.

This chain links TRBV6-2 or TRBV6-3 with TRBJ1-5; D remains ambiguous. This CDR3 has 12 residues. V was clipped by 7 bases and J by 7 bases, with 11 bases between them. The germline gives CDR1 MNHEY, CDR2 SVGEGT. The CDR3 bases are TGTGCCAGCACCTCTTACGGACAGCCCCAGCATTTT. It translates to CASTSYGQPQHF.